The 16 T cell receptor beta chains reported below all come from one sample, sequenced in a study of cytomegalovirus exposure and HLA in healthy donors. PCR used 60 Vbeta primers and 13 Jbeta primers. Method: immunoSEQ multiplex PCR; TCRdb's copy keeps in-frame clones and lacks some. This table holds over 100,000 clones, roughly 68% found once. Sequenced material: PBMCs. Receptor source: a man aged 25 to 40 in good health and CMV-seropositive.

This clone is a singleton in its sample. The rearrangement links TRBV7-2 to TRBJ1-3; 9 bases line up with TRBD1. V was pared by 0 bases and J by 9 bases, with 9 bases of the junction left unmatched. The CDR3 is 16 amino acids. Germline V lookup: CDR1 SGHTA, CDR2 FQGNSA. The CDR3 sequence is CASSLALGQGSGTIYF. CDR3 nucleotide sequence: TGTGCCAGCAGCTTAGCACTAGGACAGGGGAGCGGCACCATATATTTT.

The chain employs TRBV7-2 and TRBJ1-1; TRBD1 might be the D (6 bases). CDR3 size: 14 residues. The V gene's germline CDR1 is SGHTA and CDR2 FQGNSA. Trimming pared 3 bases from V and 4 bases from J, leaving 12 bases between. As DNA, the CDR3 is TGTGCCAGCAGCTTGACCAGGGGTACCACTGAAGCTTTCTTT. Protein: CASSLTRGTTEAFF.

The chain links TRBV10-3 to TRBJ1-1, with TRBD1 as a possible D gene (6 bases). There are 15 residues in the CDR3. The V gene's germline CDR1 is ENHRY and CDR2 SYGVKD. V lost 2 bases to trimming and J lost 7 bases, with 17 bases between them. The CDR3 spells CAISEGVTGIGEAFF. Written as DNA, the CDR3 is TGTGCCATCAGTGAGGGGGTCACAGGGATAGGTGAAGCTTTCTTT.

CDR3 bases: TGTGCCAGCAGCGTCAGGGGGCGGTACACTGAAGCTTTCTTT. Translation gives CASSVRGRYTEAFF. The chain combines TRBV11-3 with TRBJ1-1; 8 nucleotides line up with TRBD1. Germline CDR1 and CDR2: SGHNT and YENEEA. This CDR3 region has 14 residues. J lost 3 bases, V lost 5 bases, and 5 bases had no gene match.

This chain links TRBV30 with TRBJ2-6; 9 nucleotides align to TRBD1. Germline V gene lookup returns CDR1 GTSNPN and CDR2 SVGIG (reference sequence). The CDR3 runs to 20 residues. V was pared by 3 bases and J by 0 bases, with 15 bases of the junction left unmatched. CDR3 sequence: CAWSDILQGTGSSGANVLTF. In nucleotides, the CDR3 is TGTGCCTGGAGCGATATCCTTCAAGGGACAGGGAGCTCTGGGGCCAACGTCCTGACTTTC.

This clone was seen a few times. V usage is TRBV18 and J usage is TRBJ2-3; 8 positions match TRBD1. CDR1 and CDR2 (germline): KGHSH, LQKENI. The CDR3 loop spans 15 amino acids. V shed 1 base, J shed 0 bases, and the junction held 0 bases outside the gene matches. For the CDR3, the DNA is TGTGCCAGCTCACCACGACAGGGGAGCACAGATACGCAGTATTTT. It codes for CASSPRQGSTDTQYF.

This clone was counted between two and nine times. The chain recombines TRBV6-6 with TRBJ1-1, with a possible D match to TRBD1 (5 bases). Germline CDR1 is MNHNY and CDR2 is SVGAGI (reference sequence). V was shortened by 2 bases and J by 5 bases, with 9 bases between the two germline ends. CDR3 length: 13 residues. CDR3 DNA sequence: TGTGCCAGCAGTTACGGTTCAGGGACTGAAGCTTTCTTT. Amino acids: CASSYGSGTEAFF.

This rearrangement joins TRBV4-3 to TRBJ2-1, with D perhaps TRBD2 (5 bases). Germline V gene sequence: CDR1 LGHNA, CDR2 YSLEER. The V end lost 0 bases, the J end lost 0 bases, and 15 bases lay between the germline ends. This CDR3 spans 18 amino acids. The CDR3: CASSQELQRFSSYNEQFF. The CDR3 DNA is TGCGCCAGCAGCCAAGAACTTCAGCGGTTCAGCTCCTACAATGAGCAGTTCTTC.

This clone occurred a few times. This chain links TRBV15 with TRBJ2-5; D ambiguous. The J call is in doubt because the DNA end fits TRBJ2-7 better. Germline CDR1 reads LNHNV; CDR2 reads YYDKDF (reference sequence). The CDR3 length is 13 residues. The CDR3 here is CATSRDRPYEQYF. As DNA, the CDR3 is TGTGCCACCAGCAGAGACCGCCCCTACGAGCAGTACTTC.

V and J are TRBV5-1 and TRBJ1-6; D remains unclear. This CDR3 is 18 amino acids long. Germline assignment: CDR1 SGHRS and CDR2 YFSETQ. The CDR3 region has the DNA TGCCACTACGATAGTGTCTATACCCCAAGCTCCTATAATTCACCCCTCCACTTT. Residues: CHYDSVYTPSSYNSPLHF.

CDR3 protein: CASSLTRGVQHGYTF. The CDR3 DNA sequence: TGTGCCAGCAGCTTGACCCGCGGGGTTCAACATGGCTACACCTTC. This rearrangement joins TRBV11-3 to TRBJ1-2; unclear D gene. V gave up 3 bases and J gave up 6 bases, with 17 bases separating them. The CDR3 consists of 15 residues. Germline V lookup: CDR1 SGHNT, CDR2 YENEEA.

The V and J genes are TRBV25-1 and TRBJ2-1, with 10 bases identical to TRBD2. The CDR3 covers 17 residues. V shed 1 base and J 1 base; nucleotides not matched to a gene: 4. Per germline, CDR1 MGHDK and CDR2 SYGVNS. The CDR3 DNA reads TGTGCCAGCAGTGAATTGGCTAGCGGGAGTTCCTACAATGAGCAGTTCTTC. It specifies CASSELASGSSYNEQFF.

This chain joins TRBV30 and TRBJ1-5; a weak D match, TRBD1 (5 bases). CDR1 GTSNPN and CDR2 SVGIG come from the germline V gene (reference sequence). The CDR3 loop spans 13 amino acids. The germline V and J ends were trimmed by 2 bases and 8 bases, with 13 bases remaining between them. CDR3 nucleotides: TGTGCCTGGAGTATTGGGGCTATTGAGCCCCAGCATTTT. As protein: CAWSIGAIEPQHF.

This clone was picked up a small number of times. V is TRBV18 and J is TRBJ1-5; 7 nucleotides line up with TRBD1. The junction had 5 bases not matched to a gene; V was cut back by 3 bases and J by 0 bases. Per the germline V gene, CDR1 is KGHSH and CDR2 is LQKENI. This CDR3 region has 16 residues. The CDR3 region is CASSPEGAFSNQPQHF. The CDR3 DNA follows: TGTGCCAGCTCACCGGAGGGGGCTTTTAGCAATCAGCCCCAGCATTTT. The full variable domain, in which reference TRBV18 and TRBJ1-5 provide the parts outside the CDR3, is NAGVMQNPRHLVRRRGQEARLRCSPMKGHSHVYWYRQLPEEGLKFMVYLQKENIIDESGMPKERFSAEFPKEGPSILRIQQVVRGDSAAYFCASSPEGAFSNQPQHFGDGTRLSIL.

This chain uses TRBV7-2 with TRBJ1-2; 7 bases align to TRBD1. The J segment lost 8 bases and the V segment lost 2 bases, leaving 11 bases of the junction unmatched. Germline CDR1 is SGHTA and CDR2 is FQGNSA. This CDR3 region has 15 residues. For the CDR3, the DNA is TGTGCCAGCAGCTTAACCCTAGGGACAGCAGAAGGCTACACCTTC. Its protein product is CASSLTLGTAEGYTF.

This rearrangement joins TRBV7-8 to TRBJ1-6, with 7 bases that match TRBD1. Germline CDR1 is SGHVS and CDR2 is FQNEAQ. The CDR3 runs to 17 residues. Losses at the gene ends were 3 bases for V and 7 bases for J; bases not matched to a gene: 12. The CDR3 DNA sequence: TGTGCCAGCAGCTTGAGGGGGCGAAGTATCCAAAATTCACCCCTCCACTTT. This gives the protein CASSLRGRSIQNSPLHF.